The clone carrying this T cell receptor beta chain was detected ten times or more. Regions amplified from RNA transcripts were the TCR beta CDR3 regions. When the TCR CDR3 underwent first-round RT-PCR, the HTBI primer set was used. In TCRdb, the multiplex PCR reads were re-called with MiXCR into one record per CDR3 protein. This sample has 550,000 to 700,000 distinct CDR3 sequences, with under 15% found just once. This entry belongs to a study of T cells in Graves' hyperthyroidism and ophthalmopathy. Ophthalmopathy cases scored 3 or more on the Clinical Activity Score and 4 or more on NOSPECS grade, with duration below 3 months. CDR1 is SGHDN, CDR2 FVKESK, per germline. V shed 2 bases and J shed 4 bases, with 11 bases lying between them. The CDR3 contains 14 residues.

Sample: blood. The rearrangement links TRBV14 to TRBJ2-5; no reliable D call. The source of this sequence is a woman aged 40 to 50 with Graves' ophthalmopathy. CDR3 nucleotides: TGTGCCAGCAGCCAACTCGGGCGCGTAGAGACCCAGTACTTC. Translated, it gives CASSQLGRVETQYF.